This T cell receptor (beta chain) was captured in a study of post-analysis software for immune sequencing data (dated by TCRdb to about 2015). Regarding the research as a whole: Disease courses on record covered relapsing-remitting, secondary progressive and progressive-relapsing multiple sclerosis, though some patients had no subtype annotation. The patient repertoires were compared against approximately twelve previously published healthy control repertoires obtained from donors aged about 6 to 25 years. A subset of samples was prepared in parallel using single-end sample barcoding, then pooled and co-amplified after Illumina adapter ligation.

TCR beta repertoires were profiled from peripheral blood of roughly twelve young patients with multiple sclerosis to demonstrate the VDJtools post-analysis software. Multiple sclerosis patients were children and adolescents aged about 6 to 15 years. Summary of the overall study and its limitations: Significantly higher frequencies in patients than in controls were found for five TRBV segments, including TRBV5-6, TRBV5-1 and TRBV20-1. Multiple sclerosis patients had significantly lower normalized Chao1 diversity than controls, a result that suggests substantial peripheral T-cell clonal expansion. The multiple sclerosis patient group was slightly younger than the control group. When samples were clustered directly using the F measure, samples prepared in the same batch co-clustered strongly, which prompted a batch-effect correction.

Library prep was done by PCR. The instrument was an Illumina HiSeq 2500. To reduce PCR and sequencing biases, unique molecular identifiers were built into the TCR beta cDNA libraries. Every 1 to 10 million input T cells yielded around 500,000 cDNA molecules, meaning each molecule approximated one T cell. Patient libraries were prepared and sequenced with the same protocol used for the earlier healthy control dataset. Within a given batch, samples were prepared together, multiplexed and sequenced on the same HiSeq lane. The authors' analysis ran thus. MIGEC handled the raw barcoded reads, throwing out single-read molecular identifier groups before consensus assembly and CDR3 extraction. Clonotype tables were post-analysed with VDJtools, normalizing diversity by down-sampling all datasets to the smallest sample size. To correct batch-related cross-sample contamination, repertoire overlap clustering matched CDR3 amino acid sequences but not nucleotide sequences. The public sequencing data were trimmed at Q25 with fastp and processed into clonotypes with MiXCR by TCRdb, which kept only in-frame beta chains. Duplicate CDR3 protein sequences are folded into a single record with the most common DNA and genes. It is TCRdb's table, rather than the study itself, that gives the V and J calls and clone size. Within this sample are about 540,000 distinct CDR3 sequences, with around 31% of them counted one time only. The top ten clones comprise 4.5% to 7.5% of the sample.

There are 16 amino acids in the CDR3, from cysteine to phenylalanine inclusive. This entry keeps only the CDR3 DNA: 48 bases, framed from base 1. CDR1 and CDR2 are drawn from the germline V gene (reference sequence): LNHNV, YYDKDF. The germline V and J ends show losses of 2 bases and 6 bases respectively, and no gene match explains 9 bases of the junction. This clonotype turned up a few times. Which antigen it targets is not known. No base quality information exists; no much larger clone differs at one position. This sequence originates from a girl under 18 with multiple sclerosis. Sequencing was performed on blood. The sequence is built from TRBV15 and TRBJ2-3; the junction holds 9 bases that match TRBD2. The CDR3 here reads CATSRLAGALQDTQYF. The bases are TGTGCCACCAGCAGATTAGCGGGGGCTTTGCAGGATACGCAGTATTTT.